This TCR beta chain was retrieved from a study of cytomegalovirus exposure and HLA in healthy donors. Study outcomes and limitations: The majority of CMV-associated TCR beta chains were reported as apparently HLA-restricted in a later analysis.

The CDR3 is made up of 16 amino acids. Germline V gene lookup returns CDR1 MNHEY and CDR2 SVGAGI. V trimming: 4 bases; J trimming: 4 bases; junction bases outside the gene matches: 7. PCR employed 60 Vbeta and 13 Jbeta primers. TCRdb keeps only in-frame clones here, not all; method: immunoSEQ multiplex PCR. The sample holds some 200,000 clones, around 89% seen once. This clone has only one observation. What it binds is not known. This clonotype was sampled from a woman aged 18-29 years in good health and CMV-seronegative. What was sequenced was PBMCs. The chain employs TRBV6-5 and TRBJ1-1, with 12 bases aligning to TRBD1. The CDR3 here is CASSWGQGAAGTEAFF. The CDR3 region has the DNA TGTGCCAGCAGTTGGGGACAGGGGGCTGCTGGCACTGAAGCTTTCTTT.